This TCR beta chain emerged from a study of T cell repertoires in cytomegalovirus infection. The study, taken as a whole, reports: The study found HLA-C-restricted CMV-specific TCR beta clonotypes dominating the ex vivo response.

This clonotype appeared once. What it recognizes is unknown. MiXCR, run by TCRdb on the reads, gives a single entry per CDR3 protein. The sample has hundreds of thousands of distinct CDR3 sequences; 30% to 40% are singletons. V gave up 2 bases and J gave up 2 bases, with 10 bases separating them. Per the germline V gene, CDR1 is SGHVS and CDR2 is FNYEAQ. There are 16 residues in the CDR3. The sequence was collected from a human donor in good health (CMV status not recorded). Some clones in this sample may be carry-over from other donors' samples. The sample comprised PBMCs. The V gene is TRBV7-6, the J gene TRBJ2-6; the D is unclear. The CDR3 DNA follows: TGTGCCAGCAGCTTACGAAACGGCCCTGGGGCCAACGTCCTGACTTTC. Its translation is CASSLRNGPGANVLTF.